The T cell receptor beta chain under discussion was sequenced for a study of blood T cell repertoires in COVID-19. For the study at large: Samples of COVID-19 (acute and convalescent) were obtained from the United States, Italy and Spain. From T cells, B-cell-depleted T cells, or PBMCs came the material, which was cDNA or gDNA.

Source study methods: Estimation of nucleated cell counts relied on the amplification of reference gene primers. The repertoire was sequenced with immunoSEQ multiplex PCR; TCRdb's copy has only in-frame clones and lacks some. V and J calls and clone size follow that table, whereas D and trimming were derived from the DNA. The sample lists about 390,000 clones; about 87% were seen once. CDR1 LGHDT and CDR2 YNNKEL come from the germline V gene (reference sequence). CDR3 length: 14 residues. Deletions cut 4 bases from V and 0 bases from J, with 7 bases between. The material sequenced was peripheral blood. The clonotype originates from a woman aged 60-75 years with COVID-19, enrolled during active disease. V and J are TRBV3-1 (or the pseudogene TRBV3-2) and TRBJ1-3; D ambiguous. The CDR3 is CASSRAYSGNTIYF. DNA for the CDR3: TGTGCCAGCAGCCGGGCTTACTCTGGAAACACCATATATTTT.